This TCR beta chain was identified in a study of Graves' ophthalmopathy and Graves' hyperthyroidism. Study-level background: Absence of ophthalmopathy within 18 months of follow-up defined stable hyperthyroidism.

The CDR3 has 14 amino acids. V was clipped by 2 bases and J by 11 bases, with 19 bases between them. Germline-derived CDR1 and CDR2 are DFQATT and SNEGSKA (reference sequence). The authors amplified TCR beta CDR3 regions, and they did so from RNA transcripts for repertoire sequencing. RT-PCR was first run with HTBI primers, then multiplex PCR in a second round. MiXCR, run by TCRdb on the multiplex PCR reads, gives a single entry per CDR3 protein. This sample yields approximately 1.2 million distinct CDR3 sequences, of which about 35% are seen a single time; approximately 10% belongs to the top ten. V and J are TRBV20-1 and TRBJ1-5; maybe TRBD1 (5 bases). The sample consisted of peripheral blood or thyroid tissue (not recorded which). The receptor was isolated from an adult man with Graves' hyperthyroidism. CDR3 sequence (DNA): TGCAGTGCTAGACTAGCGGGGGGGTGGGAGACCCAGCATTTT. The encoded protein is CSARLAGGWETQHF.